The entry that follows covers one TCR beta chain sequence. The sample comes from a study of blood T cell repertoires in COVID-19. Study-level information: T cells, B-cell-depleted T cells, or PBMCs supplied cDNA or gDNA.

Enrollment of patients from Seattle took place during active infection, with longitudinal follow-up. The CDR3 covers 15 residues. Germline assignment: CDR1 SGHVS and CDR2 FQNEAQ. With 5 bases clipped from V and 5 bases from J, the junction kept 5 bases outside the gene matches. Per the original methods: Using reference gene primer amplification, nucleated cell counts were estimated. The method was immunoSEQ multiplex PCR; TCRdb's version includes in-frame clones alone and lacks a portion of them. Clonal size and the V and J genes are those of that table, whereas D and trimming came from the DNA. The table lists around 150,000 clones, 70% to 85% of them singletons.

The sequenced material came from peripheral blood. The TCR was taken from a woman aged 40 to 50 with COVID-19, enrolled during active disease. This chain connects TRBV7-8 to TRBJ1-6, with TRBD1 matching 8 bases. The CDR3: CASSKGTGHNSPLHF. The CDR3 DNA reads TGTGCCAGCAGCAAGGGGACAGGCCATAATTCACCCCTCCACTTT. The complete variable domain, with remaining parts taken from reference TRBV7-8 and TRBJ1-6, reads GAGVSQSPRYKVAKRGQDVALRCDPISGHVSLFWYQQALGQGPEFLTYFQNEAQLDKSGLPSDRFFAERPEGSVSTLKIQRTQQEDSAVYLCASSKGTGHNSPLHFGNGTRLTVT.